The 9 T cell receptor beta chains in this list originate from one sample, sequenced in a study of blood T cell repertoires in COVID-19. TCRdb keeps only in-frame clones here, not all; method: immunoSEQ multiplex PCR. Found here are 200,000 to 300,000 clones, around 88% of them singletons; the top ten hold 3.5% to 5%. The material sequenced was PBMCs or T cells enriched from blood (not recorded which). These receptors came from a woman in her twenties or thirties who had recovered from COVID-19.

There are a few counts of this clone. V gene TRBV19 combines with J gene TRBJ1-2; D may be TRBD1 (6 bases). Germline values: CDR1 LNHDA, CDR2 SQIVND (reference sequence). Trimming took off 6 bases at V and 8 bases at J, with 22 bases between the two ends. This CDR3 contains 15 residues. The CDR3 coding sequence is TGTGCCAGTAGCTCGATACAGGGCCCAGCGACAGGCTACACCTTC. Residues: CASSSIQGPATGYTF.

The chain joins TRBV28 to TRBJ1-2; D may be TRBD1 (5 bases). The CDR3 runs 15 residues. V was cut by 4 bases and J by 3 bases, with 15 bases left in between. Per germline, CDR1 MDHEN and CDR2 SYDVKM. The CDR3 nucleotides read TGTGCCAGCAGTTCCCCCTTTACAGGACACTATGGCTACACCTTC. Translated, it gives CASSSPFTGHYGYTF.

CDR3 region: CASGAGTGGRSGNQPQHF. DNA for the CDR3: TGTGCCAGCGGTGCCGGGACAGGGGGAAGGTCTGGCAATCAGCCCCAGCATTTT. The genes are TRBV6-1 and TRBJ1-5, with TRBD1 identical over 11 bases. Germline V gives CDR1 MNHNS, CDR2 SASEGT. V lost 8 bases and J lost 2; bases outside the gene matches: 14. CDR3 length: 18 residues.

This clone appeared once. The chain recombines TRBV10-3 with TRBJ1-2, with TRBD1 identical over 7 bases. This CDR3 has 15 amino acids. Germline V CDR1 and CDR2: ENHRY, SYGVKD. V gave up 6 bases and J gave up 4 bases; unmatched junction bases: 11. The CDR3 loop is CAIRDQTGNLYGYTF. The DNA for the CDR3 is TGTGCCATCAGGGACCAGACAGGGAACCTCTATGGCTACACCTTC.

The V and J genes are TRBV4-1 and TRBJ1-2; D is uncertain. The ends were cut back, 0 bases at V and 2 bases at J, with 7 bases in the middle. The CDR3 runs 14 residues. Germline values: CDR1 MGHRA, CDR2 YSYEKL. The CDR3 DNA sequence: TGCGCCAGCAGCCAAGATTTTCAGAACTATGGCTACACCTTC. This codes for CASSQDFQNYGYTF.

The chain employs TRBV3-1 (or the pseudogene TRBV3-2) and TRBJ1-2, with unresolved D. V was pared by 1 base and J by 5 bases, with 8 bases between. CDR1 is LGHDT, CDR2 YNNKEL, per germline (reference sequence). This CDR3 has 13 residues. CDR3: CASSQAGSYGYTF. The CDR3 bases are TGTGCCAGCAGCCAAGCGGGTTCATATGGCTACACCTTC.

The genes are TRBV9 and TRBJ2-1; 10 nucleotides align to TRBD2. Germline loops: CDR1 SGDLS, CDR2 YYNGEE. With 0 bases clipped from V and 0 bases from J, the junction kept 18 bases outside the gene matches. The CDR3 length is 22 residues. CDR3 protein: CASSVAELAGVSVLTSYNEQFF. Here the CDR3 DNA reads TGTGCCAGCAGCGTAGCAGAGCTAGCGGGAGTGTCCGTCTTAACCTCCTACAATGAGCAGTTCTTC. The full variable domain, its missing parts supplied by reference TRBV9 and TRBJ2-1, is DSGVTQTPKHLITATGQRVTLRCSPRSGDLSVYWYQQSLDQGLQFLIQYYNGEERAKGNILERFSAQQFPDLHSELNLSSLELGDSALYFCASSVAELAGVSVLTSYNEQFFGPGTRLTVL.

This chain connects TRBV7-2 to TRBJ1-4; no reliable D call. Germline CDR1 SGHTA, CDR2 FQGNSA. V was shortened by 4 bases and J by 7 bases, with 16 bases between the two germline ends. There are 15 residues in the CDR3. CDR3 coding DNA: TGTGCCAGCAGCTCCCGTCGCGGGGATAGTGAAAAACTGTTTTTT. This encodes CASSSRRGDSEKLFF.

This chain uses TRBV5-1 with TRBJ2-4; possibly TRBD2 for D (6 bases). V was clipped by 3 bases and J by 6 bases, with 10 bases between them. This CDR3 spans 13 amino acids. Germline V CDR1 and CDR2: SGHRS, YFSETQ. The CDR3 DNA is TGCGCCAGCAGCTCCATCGGGGGAAACATTCAGTACTTC. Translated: CASSSIGGNIQYF.